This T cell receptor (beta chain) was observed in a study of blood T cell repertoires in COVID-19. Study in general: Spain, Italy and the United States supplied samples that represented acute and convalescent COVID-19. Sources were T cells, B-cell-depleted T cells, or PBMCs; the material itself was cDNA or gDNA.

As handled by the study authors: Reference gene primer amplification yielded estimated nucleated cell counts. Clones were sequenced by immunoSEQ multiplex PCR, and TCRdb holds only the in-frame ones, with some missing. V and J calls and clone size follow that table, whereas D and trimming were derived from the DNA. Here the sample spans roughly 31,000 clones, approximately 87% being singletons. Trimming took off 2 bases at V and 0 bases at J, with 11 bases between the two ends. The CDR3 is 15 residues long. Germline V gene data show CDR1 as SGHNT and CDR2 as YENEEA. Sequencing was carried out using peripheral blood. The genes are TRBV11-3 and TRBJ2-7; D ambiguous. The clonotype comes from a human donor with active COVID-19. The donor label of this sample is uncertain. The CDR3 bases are TGTGCCAGCAGCTTATTTGGCCGCCTCTCCTACGAGCAGTACTTC. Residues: CASSLFGRLSYEQYF.